Sequencing of this T cell receptor (beta chain) was carried out in a study of cytomegalovirus exposure and HLA in healthy donors. Study context: Later analysis reported that the roughly 110 validation repertoires shared the platform of the approximately 670 first-cohort repertoires.

V was pared by 11 bases and J by 4 bases, with 3 bases of the junction left unmatched. CDR1 is SNHLY, CDR2 FYNNEI, per germline. This CDR3 is built from 12 residues. General study findings and limits: Despite most TCR sequences being rare, some public TCRs occurred in many donors. According to the study, 150 to 200 TCR beta chains were cytomegalovirus-associated.

Clones were read by immunoSEQ multiplex PCR, and TCRdb kept only the in-frame ones, dropping some. The table lists roughly 100,000 clones, about 87% of them singletons. Remarks on this clone: Antigen: not known.

The donors were members of the validation cohort, which comprised approximately 120 subjects and was separate from the first cohort of fewer than 700 subjects. What was sequenced was PBMCs. V is TRBV2 and J is TRBJ2-1, with 9 positions matching TRBD1. The receptor was derived from a woman under 30 in good health and CMV-seropositive. The chain's CDR3 is CALGTGYNEQFF. The DNA for the CDR3 is TGTGCCCTGGGGACAGGGTACAATGAGCAGTTCTTC.